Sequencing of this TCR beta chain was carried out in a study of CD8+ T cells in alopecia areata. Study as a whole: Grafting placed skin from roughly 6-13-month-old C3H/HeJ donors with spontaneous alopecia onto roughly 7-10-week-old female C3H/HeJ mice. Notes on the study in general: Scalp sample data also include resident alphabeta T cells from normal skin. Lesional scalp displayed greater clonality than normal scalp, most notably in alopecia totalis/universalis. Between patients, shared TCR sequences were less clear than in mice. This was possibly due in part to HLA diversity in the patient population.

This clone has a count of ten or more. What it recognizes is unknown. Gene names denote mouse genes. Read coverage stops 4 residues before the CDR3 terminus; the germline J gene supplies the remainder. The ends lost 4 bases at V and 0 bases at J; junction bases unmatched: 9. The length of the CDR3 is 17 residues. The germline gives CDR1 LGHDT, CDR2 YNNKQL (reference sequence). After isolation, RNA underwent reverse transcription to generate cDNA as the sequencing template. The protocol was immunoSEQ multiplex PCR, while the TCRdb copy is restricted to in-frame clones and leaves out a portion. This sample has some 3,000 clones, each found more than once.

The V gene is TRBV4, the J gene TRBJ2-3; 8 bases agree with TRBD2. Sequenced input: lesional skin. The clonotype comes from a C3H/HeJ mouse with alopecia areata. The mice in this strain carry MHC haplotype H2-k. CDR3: CASSSHSTGDSAETLYF. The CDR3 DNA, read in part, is TGTGCCAGCAGCTCCCACTCGACTGGGGATAGTGCAGAA.